These 7 T cell receptor beta chains came from one sample sequenced in a study of T-cell memory formation after mild COVID-19. TCRdb independently ran MiXCR on the 5' RACE reads; one entry per CDR3 protein. Of about 420,000 distinct CDR3 sequences listed, more than 20% are singletons. The sample consisted of PBMCs or a T cell subset sorted from them (not recorded which). The origin of the receptors is an adult woman who had mild COVID-19 (a few samples of this study predate the infection). Cell type and time point are not known.

V and J are TRBV12-3 or TRBV12-4 and TRBJ2-2, with TRBD2 identical over 8 bases. The V and J ends lost 5 bases and 0 bases, in that order; junction bases with no gene match: 11. The CDR3 is made up of 18 amino acids. CDR3 in DNA: TGTGCCAGCAGTCCGGGGGGGGGACTAGTTTCGAACACCGGGGAGCTGTTTTTT. It encodes CASSPGGGLVSNTGELFF.

The V and J genes are TRBV5-1 and TRBJ1-2; D not resolved. Germline values: CDR1 SGHRS, CDR2 YFSETQ. The CDR3 totals 14 residues. V lost 2 bases to trimming and J lost 4 bases, with 12 bases between them. This CDR3 reads CASSFNVPTYGYTF. The DNA of the CDR3 is TGCGCCAGCAGCTTTAACGTACCTACCTATGGCTACACCTTC.

This clonotype was seen a handful of times. The chain is built from TRBV27 and TRBJ2-3; 10 nucleotides align to TRBD1. The CDR3 has 15 amino acids. Germline CDR1 MNHEY, CDR2 SMNVEV (reference sequence). With V trimmed by 6 bases and J by 3 bases, 6 bases remained unmatched. The CDR3 region has the DNA TGTGCCAGCAGACGGCCGGGACAGGGGACAGATACGCAGTATTTT. Residues: CASRRPGQGTDTQYF.

Notes on this clonotype: The germline gene is not matched at one end of the junction; a read error may be the cause. CDR3 residues: CASSGNSGRDLSTDTQYF. For the CDR3, the DNA is TGTGCCTCCAGCGGTAATAGCGGGAGGGACCTTAGCACAGATACGCAGTATTTT. The chain recombines TRBV15 with TRBJ2-3; 11 bases agree with TRBD2. From germline, CDR1 is LNHNV and CDR2 YYDKDF (reference sequence). CDR3 length: 18 residues.

V gene TRBV7-8 combines with J gene TRBJ2-7, with a tentative D call TRBD2 (5 bases). Trimming removed 2 bases at V and 0 bases at J, with 11 bases between. CDR1 is SGHVS and CDR2 is FQNEAQ in the germline V gene. This CDR3 comprises 15 residues. The CDR3 nucleotides read TGTGCCAGCAGCTTAACACGGGGAAGCTCCTACGAGCAGTACTTC. The encoded protein is CASSLTRGSSYEQYF.

The chain is built from TRBV24-1 and TRBJ1-2, with 11 bases lining up with TRBD1. Germline V lookup: CDR1 KGHDR, CDR2 SFDVKD. After removal of 7 bases from V and 7 bases from J, the junction contained 1 base not matched to a gene. The CDR3 is 12 residues long. The chain's CDR3 is CATSGTGGGYTF. Here the CDR3 DNA reads TGTGCCACCAGCGGGACAGGGGGTGGCTACACCTTC.

This clonotype was recorded a few times. The chain has TRBV12-3 or TRBV12-4 and TRBJ2-3; D is ambiguous. Trimming removed 3 bases from V and 2 bases from J, with 9 bases in between. The length of the CDR3 is 14 residues. This chain's CDR3 is CASSFLGFTDTQYF. Written as DNA, the CDR3 is TGTGCCAGCAGTTTTCTGGGTTTCACAGATACGCAGTATTTT.